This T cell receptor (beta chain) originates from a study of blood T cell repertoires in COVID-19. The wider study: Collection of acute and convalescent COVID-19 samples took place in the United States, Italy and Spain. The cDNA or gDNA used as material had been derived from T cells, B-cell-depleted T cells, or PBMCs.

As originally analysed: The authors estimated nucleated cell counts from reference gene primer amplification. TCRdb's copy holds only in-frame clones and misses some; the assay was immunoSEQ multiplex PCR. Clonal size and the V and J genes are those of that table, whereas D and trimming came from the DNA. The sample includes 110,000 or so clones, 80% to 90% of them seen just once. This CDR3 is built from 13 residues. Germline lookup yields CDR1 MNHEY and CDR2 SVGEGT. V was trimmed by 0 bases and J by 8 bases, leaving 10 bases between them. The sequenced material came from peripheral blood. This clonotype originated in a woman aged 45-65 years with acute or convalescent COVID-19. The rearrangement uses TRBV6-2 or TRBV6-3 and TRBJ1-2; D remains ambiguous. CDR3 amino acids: CASSYSAGGGYTF. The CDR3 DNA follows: TGTGCCAGCAGTTACTCTGCGGGAGGCGGCTACACCTTC.